This TCR beta chain was sequenced in a study of radiotherapy plus CTLA-4 blockade in lung cancer. Study background: Objective response was observed in about 19% of patients, and disease control in just over 30%.

General study points: Radiotherapy was combined with ipilimumab, and tumor-derived TCR clones then expanded in blood. Early clonal dynamics of blood T cells, together with interferon-beta, were reported as the best response predictor.

CDR1 and CDR2 from the germline V gene are MNHEY and SMNVEV (reference sequence). The CDR3 length is 14 residues. V shed 6 bases and J shed 1 base, with 11 bases lying between them. The study treated chemo-refractory metastatic non-small-cell lung cancer patients with focal radiation plus ipilimumab CTLA-4 blockade. For this clone: Its specificity is unknown.

Repertoires were generated with immunoSEQ multiplex PCR, while TCRdb's copy carries only in-frame clones and drops some. The table lists tens of thousands of clones, roughly 80% of them singletons. The sequence derives from a human donor with non-small cell lung cancer who had a complete response to radiotherapy plus ipilimumab. J is TRBJ2-3 and V is TRBV27; D possibly corresponds to TRBD1 (7 bases). The source was peripheral blood, collected from a patient treated with radiotherapy plus ipilimumab. The chain's CDR3 is CASSGGGRTDTQYF. CDR3 sequence (DNA): TGTGCCAGCAGCGGAGGGGGCCGCACAGATACGCAGTATTTT.